The present entry profiles one TCR beta chain with its context. Authors' processing steps: Reference gene primers were amplified, and this amplification served to estimate nucleated cell counts. TCRdb keeps only in-frame clones here, not all; method: immunoSEQ multiplex PCR. V and J calls and clone size are those listed in that table; D and trimming were worked out from the DNA. Among 200,000 to 250,000 clones listed, 70% to 90% were seen once. V lost 8 bases and J 5 bases, leaving 21 bases between the germline ends. From germline, CDR1 is WNHNN and CDR2 SYGVQD (reference sequence). This CDR3 contains 15 residues. This specimen belongs to a study of blood T cell repertoires in COVID-19. Turning to the study itself: COVID-19 samples from acute and convalescent phases originated in the United States, Italy and Spain. Nucleic acid was either cDNA or gDNA, and it came from T cells, B-cell-depleted T cells, or PBMCs.

The receptor was derived from a man aged 40-49 years with acute or convalescent COVID-19. V usage is TRBV10-1 and J usage is TRBJ1-1; TRBD1 might be the D (6 bases). Source material: peripheral blood. The CDR3 DNA reads TGCGCCAGCGCTACCCAGGGGTCCGGGGTAACTGAAGCTTTCTTT. Amino acids: CASATQGSGVTEAFF.